The clone carrying this T cell receptor (beta chain) showed up just once. The source of the sample is a study of T cells in Graves' hyperthyroidism and ophthalmopathy. TCR beta CDR3 region amplification was performed from RNA transcripts. Primed by the HTBI set, a first-round RT-PCR was run on the TCR CDR3. TCRdb passed the multiplex PCR reads through MiXCR, listing each CDR3 protein once. The repertoire consists of 490,000 or so distinct CDR3 sequences, with around 43% occurring once and the leading ten covering 35% to 50%. Trimming took 1 base from V and 8 from J, leaving 23 bases between them. This CDR3 comprises 17 residues. Germline values: CDR1 SGHTA, CDR2 FQGNSA.

The chain employs TRBV7-2 and TRBJ1-2; a weak D match, TRBD1 (6 bases). The specimen sequenced was peripheral blood or thyroid tissue (not recorded which). The source is an adult woman with Graves' disease, either hyperthyroidism or ophthalmopathy (not recorded which). CDR3 sequence: CASSLGWGAEGNEGYTF. The CDR3 DNA sequence: TGTGCCAGCAGCTTAGGCTGGGGGGCGGAGGGGAACGAAGGCTACACCTTC.